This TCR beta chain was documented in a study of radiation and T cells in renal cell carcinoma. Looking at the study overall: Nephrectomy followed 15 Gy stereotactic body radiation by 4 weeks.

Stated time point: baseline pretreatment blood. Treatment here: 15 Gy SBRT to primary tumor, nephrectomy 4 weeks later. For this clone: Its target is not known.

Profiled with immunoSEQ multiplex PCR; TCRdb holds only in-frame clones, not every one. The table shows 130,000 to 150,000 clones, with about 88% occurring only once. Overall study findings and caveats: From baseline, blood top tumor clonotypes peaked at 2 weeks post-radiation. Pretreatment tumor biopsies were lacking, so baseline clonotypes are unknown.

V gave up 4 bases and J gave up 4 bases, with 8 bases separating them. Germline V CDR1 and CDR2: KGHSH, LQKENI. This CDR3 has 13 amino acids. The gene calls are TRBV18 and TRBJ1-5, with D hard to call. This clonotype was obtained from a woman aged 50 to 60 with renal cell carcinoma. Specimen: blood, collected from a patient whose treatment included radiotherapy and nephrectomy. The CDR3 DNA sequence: TGTGCCAGCTCACTGGGCCCTAATCAGCCCCAGCATTTT. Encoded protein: CASSLGPNQPQHF.